These 14 T cell receptor beta chains were all obtained from the same sample, sequenced in a study of OX40 agonist ivuxolimab in advanced cancers. Assay used: immunoSEQ multiplex PCR; TCRdb lists only in-frame clones, some missing. The sample carries about 35,000 clones, approximately 90% recorded once. The sequencing here drew on CD4+ or CD8+ T cells sorted from blood, taken in a trial of the OX40 agonist ivuxolimab. The receptors come from an adult with an advanced solid tumor such as melanoma, head and neck, liver or kidney cancer.

Details on this clone: This same CDR3 is encoded by further DNA sequences in the sample. The gene calls are TRBV6-1 and TRBJ2-2; 11 nucleotides agree with TRBD1. From germline, CDR1 is MNHNS and CDR2 SASEGT. Trimming at V came to 5 bases and at J to 5 bases, leaving 4 bases not matched to a gene. The CDR3 has 15 residues. CDR3 region: CASSRRDRGTGELFF. The CDR3 DNA reads as TGTGCCAGCAGTCGTCGGGACAGGGGGACCGGGGAGCTGTTTTTT.

The chain combines TRBV4-2 with TRBJ2-1, with a weak D call TRBD1 (5 bases). There are 16 residues in the CDR3. V shed 1 base and J shed 0 bases, with 10 bases lying between them. CDR1 is LGHNA and CDR2 is YNFKEQ in the germline V gene. CDR3 sequence: CASSQGLGPSYNEQFF. The CDR3 coding sequence is TGTGCCAGCAGCCAAGGCTTGGGGCCCTCCTACAATGAGCAGTTCTTC.

This clone was seen just once. The chain employs TRBV7-3 and TRBJ2-1, with a weak D call TRBD2 (5 bases). CDR3 length: 15 residues. V shed 5 bases and J shed 2 bases, with 13 bases lying between them. Germline V lookup: CDR1 SGHTA, CDR2 FQGTGA. CDR3 sequence reads: CASSPSGSTYNEQFF. As DNA, the CDR3 is TGTGCCAGCAGCCCCTCGGGATCAACCTACAATGAGCAGTTCTTC.

The rearrangement links TRBV7-9 to TRBJ2-7; 10 bases are a match to TRBD2. Germline loops: CDR1 SEHNR, CDR2 FQNEAQ (reference sequence). V lost 2 bases, J lost 0 bases, and 1 base stayed unmatched. The CDR3 has 15 residues. CDR3 sequence: CASSLSGRASYEQYF. The CDR3 nucleotides are TGTGCCAGCAGCTTAAGCGGGAGGGCCTCCTACGAGCAGTACTTC.

This chain connects TRBV6-1 to TRBJ1-1, with 7 nucleotides matching TRBD1. Germline trimming cut 5 bases from V and 1 base from J; bases unmatched to any gene: 4. The CDR3 is 14 residues long. CDR1 and CDR2 from the germline V gene are MNHNS and SASEGT. The CDR3 sequence: CASSHRGENTEAFF. Here the CDR3 DNA reads TGTGCCAGCAGTCACAGGGGCGAGAACACTGAAGCTTTCTTT.

The rearrangement joins TRBV29-1 to TRBJ2-7; maybe TRBD2 (5 bases). Germline lookup yields CDR1 SQVTM and CDR2 ANQGSEA. This CDR3 has 13 residues. V shed 3 bases and J shed 2 bases, with 11 bases lying between them. CDR3 in DNA: TGCAGCGTTGAGGAGGCCAGTACCTACGAGCAGTACTTC. Protein sequence: CSVEEASTYEQYF.

The chain links TRBV5-1 to TRBJ1-2, with no clear D. V gave up 2 bases and J gave up 2 bases, with 7 bases separating them. In germline, CDR1 is SGHRS, CDR2 YFSETQ. The CDR3 covers 13 residues. CDR3 loop: CASSLSQNYGYTF. The CDR3 bases are TGCGCCAGCAGCTTAAGTCAGAACTATGGCTACACCTTC. Based on the CDR3 plus reference TRBV5-1 and TRBJ1-2, the full variable domain is KAGVTQTPRYLIKTRGQQVTLSCSPISGHRSVSWYQQTPGQGLQFLFEYFSETQRNKGNFPGRFSGRQFSNSRSEMNVSTLELGDSALYLCASSLSQNYGYTFGSGTRLTVV.

V is TRBV27 and J is TRBJ2-5; TRBD2 matches 14 bases. V shed 3 bases, J shed 1 base, and the junction held 7 bases outside the gene matches. The CDR3 consists of 18 residues. Germline V gene data show CDR1 as MNHEY and CDR2 as SMNVEV (reference sequence). The CDR3 sequence is CASSFQTSGRGLQETQYF. CDR3 sequence (DNA): TGTGCCAGCAGTTTCCAGACTAGCGGGAGGGGACTCCAAGAGACCCAGTACTTC.

On this clone itself: Other DNA sequences in this specimen translate into the identical CDR3. The V gene is TRBV7-9, the J gene TRBJ2-7; 7 bases align to TRBD1. J lost 3 bases, V lost 2 bases, and 1 base had no gene match. This CDR3 is 13 amino acids long. CDR1 is SEHNR, CDR2 FQNEAQ, per germline (reference sequence). CDR3 sequence reads: CASSLPGGYEQYF. The CDR3 coding sequence is TGTGCCAGCAGCTTACCAGGGGGCTACGAGCAGTACTTC.

This chain links TRBV9 with TRBJ2-3; 11 bases align to TRBD2. The trim removed 4 bases at V and 6 bases at J, leaving 4 bases unmatched. The CDR3 sequence is 14 residues long. Germline CDR1 and CDR2: SGDLS and YYNGEE. In nucleotides, the CDR3 is TGTGCCAGCAGCTTTACTAGCGGGAGTGATACGCAGTATTTT. Translating it yields CASSFTSGSDTQYF.

This chain links TRBV6-5 with TRBJ1-5; no firm D call. V lost 3 bases and J lost 3, with 9 bases in between. This CDR3 comprises 14 residues. Germline CDR1 reads MNHEY; CDR2 reads SVGAGI. The CDR3 loop is CASSYNRFNQPQHF. In nucleotides, the CDR3 is TGTGCCAGCAGTTATAACAGATTCAATCAGCCCCAGCATTTT.

This clone came up once. V is TRBV28 and J is TRBJ1-4; TRBD1 agrees at 8 bases. The CDR3 runs to 14 residues. V trimming: 6 bases; J trimming: 8 bases; junction bases outside the gene matches: 8. Germline V gene sequence: CDR1 MDHEN, CDR2 SYDVKM. The CDR3 is CASSARTGPEKLFF. The CDR3 nucleotides are TGTGCCAGCAGCGCGCGGACAGGGCCCGAAAAACTGTTTTTT.

This sequence joins TRBV9 and TRBJ2-2; unclear D gene. The CDR3 is made up of 14 amino acids. V was trimmed by 3 bases and J by 3 bases, leaving 9 bases between them. Germline loops: CDR1 SGDLS, CDR2 YYNGEE. Here the CDR3 DNA reads TGTGCCAGCAGCGAGGGTAAATACACCGGGGAGCTGTTTTTT. Translated, it gives CASSEGKYTGELFF.

This chain joins TRBV18 and TRBJ1-4, with a tentative D call TRBD1 (6 bases). This CDR3 has 12 residues. In germline, CDR1 is KGHSH, CDR2 LQKENI. V was shortened by 3 bases and J by 11 bases, with 10 bases between the two germline ends. CDR3 amino acids: CASSPGGSKLFF. CDR3 coding DNA: TGTGCCAGCTCACCGGGGGGCTCGAAACTGTTTTTT. The complete variable domain, with remaining parts taken from reference TRBV18 and TRBJ1-4, reads NAGVMQNPRHLVRRRGQEARLRCSPMKGHSHVYWYRQLPEEGLKFMVYLQKENIIDESGMPKERFSAEFPKEGPSILRIQQVVRGDSAAYFCASSPGGSKLFFGSGTQLSVL.